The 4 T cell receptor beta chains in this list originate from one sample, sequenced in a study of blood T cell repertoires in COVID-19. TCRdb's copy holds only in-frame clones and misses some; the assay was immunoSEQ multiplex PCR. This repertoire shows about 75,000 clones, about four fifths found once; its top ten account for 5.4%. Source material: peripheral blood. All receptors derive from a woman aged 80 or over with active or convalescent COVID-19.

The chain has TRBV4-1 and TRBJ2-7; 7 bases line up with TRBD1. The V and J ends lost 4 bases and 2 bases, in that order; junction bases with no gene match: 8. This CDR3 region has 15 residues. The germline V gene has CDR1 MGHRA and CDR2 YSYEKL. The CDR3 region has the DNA TGCGCCAGCAGCCGCACCCGGGACAGCACCTACGAGCAGTACTTC. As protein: CASSRTRDSTYEQYF.

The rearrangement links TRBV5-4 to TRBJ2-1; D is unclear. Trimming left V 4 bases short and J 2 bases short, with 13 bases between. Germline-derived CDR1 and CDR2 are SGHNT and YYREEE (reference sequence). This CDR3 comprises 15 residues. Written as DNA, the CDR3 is TGTGCCAGCAGCCCCCGATTCGAGGCCTACAATGAGCAGTTCTTC. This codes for CASSPRFEAYNEQFF.

This CDR3 is CASSLAGGGNQPQHF. DNA of the CDR3: TGTGCCAGCAGCTTAGCTGGCGGTGGCAATCAGCCCCAGCATTTT. The V gene is TRBV7-9, the J gene TRBJ1-5; D is undetermined. CDR1 is SEHNR, CDR2 FQNEAQ, per germline (reference sequence). This CDR3 has 15 residues. Trimming removed 0 bases at V and 2 bases at J, with 8 bases between.

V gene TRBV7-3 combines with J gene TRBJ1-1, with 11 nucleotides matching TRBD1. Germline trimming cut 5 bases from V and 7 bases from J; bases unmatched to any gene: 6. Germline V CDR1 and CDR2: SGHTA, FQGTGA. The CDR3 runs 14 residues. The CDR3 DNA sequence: TGTGCCAGCAGCCCGGACAGGGGGCTCATTGAAGCTTTCTTT. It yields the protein CASSPDRGLIEAFF.